This is a list of T cell receptor beta chains from one sample in a study of T cells in Graves' hyperthyroidism and ophthalmopathy. In TCRdb, the multiplex PCR reads were re-called with MiXCR into one record per CDR3 protein. The sample includes 550,000 to 850,000 distinct CDR3 sequences, roughly 20% of them seen just once. Sample: blood. The receptors here all came from a woman in her 50s with Graves' hyperthyroidism that later progressed to Graves' ophthalmopathy. Both conserved end residues are part of each CDR3. D genes are given only for firm matches. Clone size is stated in some rows and not others, as once, few, many or a class when expanded.

J gene,V gene,D gene,clone size,CDR3 DNA,CDR3 protein
TRBJ2-5,TRBV2,TRBD1,.,TGTGCCAGCGGACCTCCCGGGACAGGGGCCCAGTACTTC,CASGPPGTGAQYF
TRBJ1-2,TRBV20-1,TRBD1,.,TGCAGTGCTAGTGGGCAGGGGGATGGTGGCTACACCTTC,CSASGQGDGGYTF
TRBJ2-1,TRBV12-3/TRBV12-4,TRBD1,.,TGTGCCAGCAGCTTGGGACAGGGGATACCCCCCTACAATGAGCAGTTCTTC,CASSLGQGIPPYNEQFF
TRBJ2-2,TRBV27,.,few,TGTGCCAGCAATTATAGATCCGGGGAGCTGTTTTTT,CASNYRSGELFF
TRBJ1-1,TRBV6-1,TRBD1,many,TGTGCCAGCACCAAAACAGGGGTTGGCACTGAAGCTTTCTTT,CASTKTGVGTEAFF
TRBJ2-2,TRBV10-2,TRBD1,once,TGCGCCAGCATCCCGGGACAGGGGTACACCGGGGAGCTGTTTTTT,CASIPGQGYTGELFF
TRBJ1-2,TRBV20-1,.,.,TGCAGTGCTAGAGATACTTACCTACGCGGCTACACCTTC,CSARDTYLRGYTF
TRBJ1-4,TRBV20-1,.,.,TGCAGTGCTCGACGGGCGTTGGCAACTAATGAAAAACTGTTTTTT,CSARRALATNEKLFF
TRBJ2-3,TRBV11-1,TRBD2,many,TGTGCCAGCAGCCTTTTGCTAGCGGGCACAGATACGCAGTATTTT,CASSLLLAGTDTQYF
TRBJ2-7,TRBV7-9,TRBD1,.,TGTGCCAGCAGCTTAATCCAGGGGGCCTACGAGCAGTACTTC,CASSLIQGAYEQYF
TRBJ1-1,TRBV20-1,.,few,TGCAGTGCTAGCGGGGTAACAAAAGCTTTCTTT,CSASGVTKAFF
TRBJ2-1,TRBV6-1,.,.,TGTGCCAGCAGTCTAAAGGGGGGGGGCCTCAACAATGAGCAGTTCTTC,CASSLKGGGLNNEQFF
TRBJ1-2,TRBV7-3,TRBD1,.,TGTGCCAGCAGCCCAAGGACAGGGCCGTCCTATGGCTACACCTTC,CASSPRTGPSYGYTF
TRBJ2-5,TRBV19,.,few,TGTGCCAGTAGCTTTGGGGCAGGAGGAAAAGAGACCCAGTACTTC,CASSFGAGGKETQYF
TRBJ2-7,TRBV10-2,.,many,TGCGCCAGCAGTGAGAATATGTTCTGGGGGACGGTCCACGAGCAGTACTTC,CASSENMFWGTVHEQYF
TRBJ1-3,TRBV15,.,.,TGTGCCACCAGCAGAGATCGGGCGAGGGTGTCTGGAAACACCATATATTTT,CATSRDRARVSGNTIYF
TRBJ2-3,TRBV7-3,.,many,TGTGCCAGCAGCTTAAGCAGGTACACAGATACGCAGTATTTT,CASSLSRYTDTQYF
TRBJ2-7,TRBV10-3,TRBD1,.,TGTGCCATCAGATCGGGACAGCTCACCTACGTGCAGTACTTC,CAIRSGQLTYVQYF
TRBJ2-4,TRBV13,.,.,TGTGCCAGCGAGGGAGCCAAAAACATTCAGTACTTC,CASEGAKNIQYF
TRBJ2-3,TRBV6-2/TRBV6-3,TRBD2,few,TGTGCCAGCAGCTCACCGGGGGGAAGCACAGATACGCAGTATTTT,CASSSPGGSTDTQYF
TRBJ1-2,TRBV5-1,.,many,TGCGCCAGCCGATACCTTCGACGGGATGGCTACACCTTC,CASRYLRRDGYTF
TRBJ1-2,TRBV29-1,.,.,TGCAGCGTGCAGTCGGTAACTAACTATGGCTACACCTTC,CSVQSVTNYGYTF
TRBJ2-5,TRBV20-1,.,.,TGCAGTGCCTACAGGGACCAAGAGACCCAGTACTTC,CSAYRDQETQYF
TRBJ1-5,TRBV7-9,TRBD1,many,TGTGCCAGCAGCTCCCAGGACAGGGAGGGTCAGCCCCAGCATTTT,CASSSQDREGQPQHF
TRBJ2-7,TRBV9,.,.,TGTGCCAGCAGCGTAGAAGGTAAGGGGTCGGAATCCTACGAGCAGTACTTC,CASSVEGKGSESYEQYF
TRBJ2-5,TRBV20-1,TRBD2,.,TGCAGTGCTAGCCCTAGCGGGGGAACACTCCAAGAGACCCAGTACTTC,CSASPSGGTLQETQYF
TRBJ1-2,TRBV4-1,TRBD1,.,TGCGCCAGCAGCCACGGGACAGGGGAACTCTATGGCTACACCTTC,CASSHGTGELYGYTF
TRBJ2-1,TRBV2,.,.,TGTGCCAGCAGTCCCTGGGACGGGCACAATGAGCAGTTCTTC,CASSPWDGHNEQFF
TRBJ1-4,TRBV12-3/TRBV12-4,.,.,TGTGCCAGCAGTTTAGTCGCGGGGGATGAAAAACTGTTTTTT,CASSLVAGDEKLFF
TRBJ1-5,TRBV19,TRBD1,few,TGTGCCAGTAGTTCGGACAGGAGGTCGAGTAGCAATCAGCCCCAGCATTTT,CASSSDRRSSSNQPQHF
TRBJ2-3,TRBV6-1,TRBD2,few,TGTGCCAGCCCTCGGCCCGGGGGGACAGATACGCAGTATTTT,CASPRPGGTDTQYF
TRBJ2-2,TRBV20-1,.,once,TGCAGTGCTAGAGATTCACTAAACACCGGGGAGCTGTTTTTT,CSARDSLNTGELFF
TRBJ1-5,TRBV20-1,.,many,TGCAGTGCTAGGGAGGGGATGCGGCAGGCCCGTCAGCCCCAGCATTTT,CSAREGMRQARQPQHF
TRBJ1-1,TRBV10-3,.,few,TGTGCCATCAGTGAGGATCCCAGAGAAGCTTTCTTT,CAISEDPREAFF
TRBJ2-3,TRBV19,.,few,TGTGCCAGTAGAGAGTTCGGAGATACGCAGTATTTT,CASREFGDTQYF
TRBJ1-1,TRBV19,.,.,TGTGCCAGTAGTATCTATGTTTCCAACACTGAAGCTTTCTTT,CASSIYVSNTEAFF
TRBJ2-5,TRBV27,TRBD2,many,TGTGCCAGCAGCCTAACCCCTAGCGGGGGGTACCAAGAGACCCAGTACTTC,CASSLTPSGGYQETQYF
TRBJ2-2,TRBV18,.,many,TGTGCCAGCTCCGGCACCCGACAGACCGGGGAGCTGTTTTTT,CASSGTRQTGELFF
TRBJ1-1,TRBV4-1,.,few,TGCGCCAGCAGCCAAGGCTTCAAGAACACTGAAGCTTTCTTT,CASSQGFKNTEAFF
TRBJ1-4,TRBV5-1,.,.,TGCGCCAGCAGCTTGGAGGCCCGCACGGCTAATGAAAAACTGTTTTTT,CASSLEARTANEKLFF
TRBJ2-3,TRBV18,.,many,TGTGCCAGCTCCCCCAGTTCTGAGAGGGGCACAGATACGCAGTATTTT,CASSPSSERGTDTQYF
TRBJ1-1,TRBV9,.,.,TGTGCCAGCAGCGGCCTTGAGGCAGGAGGTACTGAAGCTTTCTTT,CASSGLEAGGTEAFF
TRBJ2-3,TRBV4-1,.,few,TGCGCCAGCAGCCCCGACTCCAACACAGATACGCAGTATTTT,CASSPDSNTDTQYF
TRBJ2-7,TRBV2,TRBD2,many,TGTGCCAGCACCCTCGGACTAGCGGGGACATCCTACGAGCAGTACTTC,CASTLGLAGTSYEQYF
TRBJ2-4,TRBV6-1,.,many,TGTGCCAGCAGCGTAGGCACAGGATTGGCCAAAAACATTCAGTACTTC,CASSVGTGLAKNIQYF
TRBJ1-5,TRBV11-2,.,.,TGTGCCAGCAGCCAAAAGGTCGATCAGCCCCAGCATTTT,CASSQKVDQPQHF
TRBJ1-6,TRBV3-1,.,.,TGTGCCAGCAGCCTCCCCCCCATGGCGGGCAGGGGAAATTCACCCCTCCACTTT,CASSLPPMAGRGNSPLHF
TRBJ2-7,TRBV9,.,few,TGTGCCAGCAGCACCCGGACGGACGCCTCCTACGAGCAGTACTTC,CASSTRTDASYEQYF
TRBJ1-6,TRBV5-6,.,.,TGTGCCAGCAGCTTGGCCGGGACGGAGCACTTT,CASSLAGTEHF
TRBJ2-1,TRBV7-9,.,.,TGTGCCAGCAGACACGGGACTCCCCTGGGAAATGAGCAGTTCTTC,CASRHGTPLGNEQFF
TRBJ2-3,TRBV6-1,TRBD2,few,TGTGCCAGCAGTGGAGGGACTAGCGGGGCGGGAGATACGCAGTATTTT,CASSGGTSGAGDTQYF
TRBJ1-2,TRBV5-4,.,.,TGTGCCAGCAGCTTGGGGACCCCGGATGGCTACACCTTC,CASSLGTPDGYTF
TRBJ1-1,TRBV6-1,.,many,TGTGCCAGCAGTCCAGGACAGCTAAGACGGACTGAAGCTTTCTTT,CASSPGQLRRTEAFF
TRBJ1-4,TRBV30,.,few,TGTGCCTGGAGTGTGGGGGGCTCGGATGAAAAACTGTTTTTT,CAWSVGGSDEKLFF
TRBJ1-6,TRBV11-2,.,many,TGTGCCAGCTCTCGAACCGGGGCCCTTGCTTCTTCACCCCTCCACTTT,CASSRTGALASSPLHF
TRBJ2-3,TRBV10-3,.,few,TGTGCCATCAGGGGTGATGGGGCGCCCCCAGATACGCAGTATTTT,CAIRGDGAPPDTQYF
TRBJ1-2,TRBV6-1,.,few,TGTGCCAGCAGTGAATTAGTTGCTAACTATGGCTACACCTTC,CASSELVANYGYTF
TRBJ2-7,TRBV12-3/TRBV12-4,.,.,TGTGCCAGCAGCCCAAGGAGCTCAAACTACGAGCAGTACTTC,CASSPRSSNYEQYF
TRBJ2-1,TRBV24-1,.,.,TGTGCCACCAGTGATTTAGACAGATCCGGCTACAATGAGCAGTTCTTC,CATSDLDRSGYNEQFF
TRBJ1-3,TRBV9,TRBD1,.,TGTGCCAGCAGCCCCAGGACAGGGGGCTCTGGAAACACCATATATTTT,CASSPRTGGSGNTIYF